This T cell receptor beta chain derives from a study of blood T cell repertoires in COVID-19 (dated by TCRdb to 2018 to 2021). For the wider study: Samples from collaborators originated in the United States, Italy and Spain and spanned both the acute and convalescent phases of COVID-19. The prospective study material was composed of cDNA or gDNA derived from T cells, B-cell-depleted T cells, or PBMCs. The dataset comprised deeply sampled blood TCRbeta repertoires from subjects exposed to, actively infected with, or recovered from COVID-19. A freely available public database, intended as a resource for researchers studying the immune response to SARS-CoV-2, is where the repertoires were released. Samples were obtained from the ongoing ImmuneRACE study (first 160 participants) and from 1,254 subjects provided by 6 global collaborators. Sample metadata almost always included a de-identified subject ID, COVID-19 status, age in years and sex. HLA class I and class II types, where available, came from metadata supplied by the sample provider rather than from assay-based typing. Results the study describes overall, beyond this receptor: Clinical and demographic metadata were provided uncurated, with the amount varying by source and participant.

The immunoSEQ Assay, a bias-controlled multiplex PCR, was used to amplify TCRbeta CDR3 regions from genomic DNA. The original pipeline was this. Within the assay, amplification of reference gene primers was used to estimate how many nucleated cells each sample contained. To quantify the absolute abundance of each unique TCRbeta CDR3 rearrangement, sequence reads were collapsed and filtered. For each sample, productive Simpson clonality was calculated by taking the square root of Simpson's diversity index across productive rearrangements. TCRdb retrieved this table from immuneACCESS and kept in-frame rearrangements only. Not all clones are present; in checked studies, unresolved V genes account for under half, and no reason is known for the remainder. V and J calls and clone size are given by that table; D and trimming were obtained from the DNA. Within this sample are around 35,000 clones, with about 88% of them counted one time only. Together, the top ten hold about 11% of the sample.

From the germline V gene, CDR1 is SNHLY and CDR2 is FYNNEI. V is clipped by 2 bases and J by 8 bases, and the sequence between their germline boundaries is 15 bases long. Reading from cysteine to phenylalanine, the CDR3 counts 14 amino acids. The CDR3 DNA has 42 bases and is translated from base 1. Collaborating institutions collected whole blood in K2EDTA tubes following their own protocols. For TCRbeta analysis, collaborators shipped samples in one of three forms: frozen whole blood, isolated PBMCs, or DNA extracted from either of those sample types. This clone occurred a few times. Its antigen remains undetermined. The record has no base qualities; no much larger clone is one base away.

The chain is assembled from TRBV2 and TRBJ1-2; TRBD1 might be the D gene, on 5 matching bases. This TCR was recovered from a man aged 60 to 75 with active COVID-19. Sequenced sample: peripheral blood. The nucleotide sequence reads as follows: TGTGCCAGCAGTGAACAGGGTACCTACGGCGGCTACACCTTC. Its translation reads: CASSEQGTYGGYTF.